This T cell receptor (beta chain) was sequenced for a study of OX40 agonist ivuxolimab in advanced cancers. Study summary: The treatment was a fully human IgG2 OX40 agonist, ivuxolimab. Patients assigned to dose escalation were diagnosed with hepatocellular carcinoma, melanoma, renal cell or head and neck cancer. Previous treatment with anti-PD-1, anti-PD-L1 or anti-CTLA-4 therapy was allowed; about 37% had received some. The study, taken as a whole, reports: On average, CD8+ T cells had more expanded clones than CD4+.

In this sample, this clone turned up a few times. Its antigen is as yet unknown. Clones were sequenced by immunoSEQ multiplex PCR, and TCRdb holds only the in-frame ones, with some missing. The sample yields tens of thousands of clones, 82% seen once. Germline assignment: CDR1 LNHDA and CDR2 SQIVND (reference sequence). The CDR3 is 13 amino acids. Trimming removed 7 bases at V and 2 bases at J, with 9 bases between. This clonotype was sampled from an adult with an advanced solid tumor such as melanoma, head and neck, liver or kidney cancer. This sequence joins TRBV19 and TRBJ2-4, with D possibly being TRBD1 (6 bases). The sequencing used CD4+ or CD8+ T cells sorted from blood, collected in a trial of the OX40 agonist ivuxolimab. This chain's CDR3 is CASKDSPKNIQYF. The CDR3 bases are TGTGCCAGTAAGGACAGTCCCAAAAACATTCAGTACTTC.